This T cell receptor (beta chain) appears in the sequencing data of a study of T cell responses to AZD1222 COVID-19 vaccine. General study points: The study found vaccine-associated CD4 TCRs spanning spike, dominant at 160-218 and 743-854. Baseline seropositives among AZD1222 recipients totaled only five or six.

Germline CDR1 and CDR2: LGHDT and YNNKEL (reference sequence). V was cut by 1 base and J by 2 bases, with 7 bases left in between. This CDR3 comprises 14 residues. Notes on this clone: Its cognate antigen is unknown.

Assay: immunoSEQ multiplex PCR; the TCRdb copy retains only in-frame clones and omits some. The table shows some 100,000 clones, with 88% occurring only once. The sequence was collected from an adult who received the AZD1222 COVID-19 vaccine. The chain joins TRBV3-1 (or the pseudogene TRBV3-2) to TRBJ2-3; D remains ambiguous. The specimen comprised peripheral blood, sampled 28 days after the second AZD1222 dose. The CDR3 loop reads CASSQAVTTDTQYF. The CDR3 coding sequence is TGTGCCAGCAGCCAAGCCGTGACCACAGATACGCAGTATTTT.